One sample yielded the 13 T cell receptor beta chains listed below, sequenced in a study of blood T cell repertoires in COVID-19. Produced via immunoSEQ multiplex PCR; TCRdb's table is partial and in-frame only. The data contain a few hundred thousand clones, roughly 90% of them seen just once; the ten biggest clones take up roughly 20%. Sequenced input: PBMCs or T cells enriched from blood (not recorded which). The receptors stem from a young woman who had recovered from COVID-19.

The V call is TRBV7-9, the J call TRBJ1-4, with 7 bases aligning to TRBD1. V shed 1 base, J shed 7 bases, and the junction held 9 bases outside the gene matches. The CDR3 runs to 16 residues. Germline CDR1 SEHNR, CDR2 FQNEAQ (reference sequence). CDR3 in DNA: TGTGCCAGCAGCTTAGAATCGGGTAGGGGGCCTGAAAAACTGTTTTTT. Residues: CASSLESGRGPEKLFF.

The chain recombines TRBV4-1 with TRBJ1-2; D unresolved. V lost 0 bases and J 3 bases, leaving 8 bases between the germline ends. The CDR3 loop spans 14 amino acids. The germline CDR1 and CDR2 sequences are MGHRA and YSYEKL. The CDR3 here is CASSQDLAYYGYTF. In DNA form, the CDR3 reads TGCGCCAGCAGCCAAGATTTGGCTTACTATGGCTACACCTTC.

The chain couples TRBV18 to TRBJ2-1; the D gene is possibly TRBD2 (6 bases). With 3 bases removed from V and 5 bases from J, the gap between germline ends came to 14 bases. CDR1 KGHSH and CDR2 LQKENI come from the germline V gene. The CDR3 loop spans 15 amino acids. DNA for the CDR3: TGTGCCAGCTCACCCTCGAAGGGACTCGACAATGAGCAGTTCTTC. It yields the protein CASSPSKGLDNEQFF.

The chain carries TRBV6-2 or TRBV6-3 and TRBJ1-5, with D tentatively TRBD1 (6 bases). Germline assignment: CDR1 MNHEY and CDR2 SVGEGT. Trimming removed 1 base from V and 6 bases from J, with 10 bases in between. The CDR3 length is 14 residues. The CDR3 here is CASSYYGRGQPQHF. As DNA, the CDR3 is TGTGCCAGCAGTTACTATGGCAGGGGTCAGCCCCAGCATTTT.

This clone is a singleton in its sample. J is TRBJ2-1 and V is TRBV7-3; 7 bases match TRBD1. Trimming took 1 base from V and 4 from J; bases not matched to a gene: 7. The germline CDR1 and CDR2 sequences are SGHTA and FQGTGA. The CDR3 extends over 16 amino acids. The CDR3 nucleotides are TGTGCCAGCAGCTTAAGCCCCGGGACAGTTTACAATGAGCAGTTCTTC. Protein: CASSLSPGTVYNEQFF.

This clone was seen just once. This rearrangement joins TRBV30 to TRBJ2-7; D unresolved. This CDR3 spans 12 amino acids. CDR1 and CDR2 (germline): GTSNPN, SVGIG (reference sequence). V lost 2 bases and J lost 5, with 10 bases in between. The CDR3 nucleotides are TGTGCCTGGAGTCTGGCAGGCGACGAGCAGTACTTC. Its protein is CAWSLAGDEQYF. Looking up the rest from reference TRBV30 and TRBJ2-7 gives the full variable domain: SQTIHQWPATLVQPVGSPLSLECTVEGTSNPNLYWYRQAAGRGLQLLFYSVGIGQISSEVPQNLSASRPQDRQFILSSKKLLLSDSGFYLCAWSLAGDEQYFGPGTRLTVT.

The chain has TRBV2 and TRBJ2-7, with D hard to call. Germline loops: CDR1 SNHLY, CDR2 FYNNEI. Deletions cut 4 bases from V and 2 bases from J, with 9 bases between. The CDR3 totals 13 residues. CDR3 nucleotide sequence: TGTGCCAGCAGTGTGCGAACGGCCTACGAGCAGTACTTC. Amino acid sequence: CASSVRTAYEQYF.

The chain recombines TRBV14 with TRBJ1-4, with no clear D. The germline gives CDR1 SGHDN, CDR2 FVKESK. The CDR3 has 11 residues. V gave up 11 bases and J gave up 4 bases, with 8 bases separating them. CDR3 region: CAGLGNEKLFF. The CDR3 DNA is TGTGCCGGGCTTGGTAATGAAAAACTGTTTTTT. The variable domain in full, completed from reference TRBV14 and TRBJ1-4, reads EAGVTQFPSHSVIEKGQTVTLRCDPISGHDNLYWYRRVMGKEIKFLLHFVKESKQDESGMPNNRFLAERTGGTYSTLKVQPAELEDSGVYFCAGLGNEKLFFGSGTQLSVL.

The rearrangement uses TRBV5-4 and TRBJ1-2, with D perhaps TRBD1 (5 bases). Germline CDR1 SGHNT, CDR2 YYREEE (reference sequence). The CDR3 is 15 amino acids. V lost 3 bases and J 1 base, leaving 13 bases between the germline ends. The CDR3 DNA sequence: TGTGCCAGCAGCTCGCCAACGGGGGGTAACTATGGCTACACCTTC. It specifies CASSSPTGGNYGYTF. Full variable domain (remainder filled in from reference TRBV5-4 and TRBJ1-2): ETGVTQSPTHLIKTRGQQVTLRCSSQSGHNTVSWYQQALGQGPQFIFQYYREEENGRGNFPPRFSGLQFPNYSSELNVNALELDDSALYLCASSSPTGGNYGYTFGSGTRLTVV.

The gene calls are TRBV4-3 and TRBJ2-5; D ambiguous. The CDR3 sequence is 17 residues long. V lost 3 bases to trimming and J lost 4 bases, with 21 bases between them. CDR1 is LGHNA, CDR2 YSLEER, per germline. CDR3 DNA: TGCGCCAGCAGCCATACCGTATCGGTCGGGTCTGGAGAGACCCAGTACTTC. It yields the protein CASSHTVSVGSGETQYF.

CDR3 coding DNA: TGTGCCAGCGGGAGGGGCAGGATGACTGAAGCTTTCTTT. Encoded protein: CASGRGRMTEAFF. This chain uses TRBV27 with TRBJ1-1, with a possible D match to TRBD1 (5 bases). CDR3 length: 13 amino acids. V was pared by 8 bases and J by 5 bases, with 15 bases between. Per the germline V gene, CDR1 is MNHEY and CDR2 is SMNVEV (reference sequence).

J is TRBJ1-1 and V is TRBV12-3 or TRBV12-4; possible D gene TRBD1, 5 bases. With 0 bases removed from V and 7 bases from J, the gap between germline ends came to 6 bases. The CDR3 runs to 12 residues. The CDR3 protein is CASSLAGGEAFF. The CDR3 region has the DNA TGTGCCAGCAGTTTAGCGGGGGGTGAAGCTTTCTTT.

The V and J genes are TRBV18 and TRBJ2-1; perhaps TRBD2 as D (6 bases). The V end lost 1 base, the J end lost 4 bases, and 11 bases lay between the germline ends. The CDR3 totals 15 residues. Germline V gene lookup returns CDR1 KGHSH and CDR2 LQKENI. The CDR3 sequence is CASSPLRGTYNEQFF. The DNA of the CDR3 is TGTGCCAGCTCACCACTTCGCGGGACTTACAATGAGCAGTTCTTC.